These 15 T cell receptor beta chains came from one sample sequenced in a study of T cell repertoires in cytomegalovirus infection. From the reads, TCRdb called clonotypes with MiXCR, one entry per CDR3 protein. The table has some 600,000 distinct CDR3 sequences, 20% to 25% seen once; the top ten hold 6.5% to 10%. The sequenced sample consisted of CD8+ T cells from PBMCs. Source of these receptors: a human donor in good health (CMV status not recorded). Some clones in this sample may be carry-over from other donors' samples.

This clonotype turned up a few times. The rearrangement joins TRBV20-1 to TRBJ1-1; the match to TRBD1 covers 8 bases. Germline CDR1 DFQATT, CDR2 SNEGSKA (reference sequence). The CDR3 has 12 residues. As DNA, the CDR3 is TGCAATTGCCGGGACAGGAGCTTAAGAGCTTTCTTT. Its translation is CNCRDRSLRAFF.

This clonotype was observed many times. The V and J genes are TRBV7-2 and TRBJ1-6, with no clear D. In germline, CDR1 is SGHTA, CDR2 FQGNSA. Trimming removed 0 bases at V and 5 bases at J, with 11 bases between. The CDR3 extends over 16 amino acids. The CDR3 loop is CASSLARARNNSPLHF. CDR3 DNA: TGTGCCAGCAGCTTAGCAAGGGCAAGAAATAATTCACCCCTCCACTTT.

The rearrangement uses TRBV19 and TRBJ2-1; 7 nucleotides line up with TRBD1. The length of the CDR3 is 12 residues. Germline CDR1 LNHDA, CDR2 SQIVND (reference sequence). V was clipped by 8 bases and J by 6 bases; unmatched bases: 4. The DNA for the CDR3 is TGTGCCAGTTCCAGGGGGACCAATGAGCAGTTCTTC. Translated, it gives CASSRGTNEQFF.

On this clonotype itself: A much larger clonotype is one base distant, so this may be a read error. This sequence joins TRBV25-1 and TRBJ1-2, with D hard to call. Germline CDR1 and CDR2: MGHDK and SYGVNS. The length of the CDR3 is 16 residues. For the CDR3, the DNA is TGTGTCAGCGGCGTCGGTAGAGTTAGTAAGAACTATGGCTACACCTTC. Amino acid sequence: CVSGVGRVSKNYGYTF.

The sample holds many counts of this clonotype. The genes are TRBV2 and TRBJ2-3; 8 nucleotides align to TRBD2. The junction had 3 bases not matched to a gene; V was cut back by 3 bases and J by 1 base. The CDR3 contains 15 residues. Per germline, CDR1 SNHLY and CDR2 FYNNEI. Here the CDR3 reads CASSDQAGGTDTQYF. CDR3 DNA: TGTGCCAGCAGTGACCAAGCGGGGGGCACAGATACGCAGTATTTT.

J is TRBJ2-1 and V is TRBV20-1, with 8 bases lining up with TRBD2. The CDR3 has 15 residues. The germline gives CDR1 DFQATT, CDR2 SNEGSKA (reference sequence). V lost 7 bases, J lost 4 bases, and 12 bases stayed unmatched. The DNA for the CDR3 is TGCAGTGTCCCATCCCCAGCGGGGGCTTACAATGAGCAGTTCTTC. It encodes CSVPSPAGAYNEQFF.

This clonotype was detected once. This may arise from a read error, as a much more abundant clone is one base away. No conserved phenylalanine or tryptophan ends this CDR3, so it is likely a read error. The CDR3 DNA sequence: TGTGCCAGCAGCCTCATCACAGGGTCCGGGGAGCTGTTTGTT. This translates into CASSLITGSGELFV. This chain links TRBV7-6 with TRBJ2-2, with D maybe TRBD1 (6 bases). This CDR3 has 14 amino acids. Germline V gene lookup returns CDR1 SGHVS and CDR2 FNYEAQ. Between the trimmed V and J ends, which lost 5 bases and 6 bases, there was a span of 13 bases.

This clonotype was picked up many times. The V and J genes are TRBV7-6 and TRBJ1-5; a possible D gene is TRBD1 (6 bases). The germline V gene encodes CDR1 SGHVS and CDR2 FNYEAQ. Trimming stripped 5 bases from V and 1 base from J, with 15 bases between. This CDR3 has 16 residues. As DNA, the CDR3 is TGTGCCAGCAGCCCGACCGAGGGGGGCAGCAATCAGCCCCAGCATTTT. Amino acid sequence: CASSPTEGGSNQPQHF.

This clonotype was seen more than once but under ten times. The rearrangement uses TRBV7-8 and TRBJ2-1; 11 bases agree with TRBD2. CDR1 and CDR2 (germline): SGHVS, FQNEAQ. The CDR3 has 15 amino acids. J gave up 8 bases and V 4 bases, and 7 bases lay outside the gene matches. The CDR3 spells CASSSRLAGFDEQFF. The CDR3 nucleotides are TGTGCCAGCAGCTCCAGACTAGCGGGGTTTGATGAGCAGTTCTTC.

This chain joins TRBV19 and TRBJ2-2; tentatively, D is TRBD2 (5 bases). Germline CDR1 and CDR2: LNHDA and SQIVND (reference sequence). The CDR3 has 14 amino acids. Deletions cut 1 base from V and 6 bases from J, with 9 bases between. The CDR3: CASSIAGVSGELFF. CDR3 DNA: TGTGCCAGTAGTATAGCCGGGGTTTCCGGGGAGCTGTTTTTT.

This chain uses TRBV28 with TRBJ2-7, with D unresolved. V lost 1 base and J lost 7, with 8 bases in between. This CDR3 contains 12 residues. Germline CDR1 reads MDHEN; CDR2 reads SYDVKM. CDR3 nucleotide sequence: TGTGCCAGCAGTTTATTGGCGTGGGAGCAGTACGTC. Amino acid sequence: CASSLLAWEQYV.

In this sample, this clonotype turned up a few times. V usage is TRBV10-3 and J usage is TRBJ2-1; the D gene is possibly TRBD1 (5 bases). The V and J ends lost 8 bases and 2 bases respectively, with 10 bases between them. The germline V gene encodes CDR1 ENHRY and CDR2 SYGVKD. The CDR3 covers 13 residues. CDR3 region: CAILQETYNEQFF. DNA of the CDR3: TGTGCCATCCTACAGGAAACCTACAATGAGCAGTTCTTC.

In nucleotides, the CDR3 is TGCAGTGCTCGTCCTAGCGGGGTCTACGAGCAGTACGTC. Translating gives CSARPSGVYEQYV. The V gene is TRBV20-1, the J gene TRBJ2-7, with 9 bases matching TRBD2. The V gene end was trimmed by 5 bases and the J gene end by 3 bases; junction bases not matched to a gene: 5. This CDR3 comprises 13 residues. The germline gives CDR1 DFQATT, CDR2 SNEGSKA (reference sequence).

The V gene is TRBV20-1, the J gene TRBJ2-1, with 7 bases lining up with TRBD1. This CDR3 is 14 amino acids long. The germline V gene encodes CDR1 DFQATT and CDR2 SNEGSKA (reference sequence). V lost 2 bases to trimming and J lost 0 bases; unmatched junction nucleotides: 1. CDR3 loop: CSARWDSSYNEQFF. CDR3 sequence (DNA): TGCAGTGCTAGATGGGACAGCTCCTACAATGAGCAGTTCTTC.

In its sample, this clonotype was seen a few times. This CDR3 is CSARDTAGQETQYF. DNA for the CDR3: TGCAGTGCTAGAGATACGGCGGGGCAAGAGACCCAGTACTTC. V and J are TRBV20-1 and TRBJ2-5; maybe TRBD2 (6 bases). Germline CDR1 reads DFQATT; CDR2 reads SNEGSKA (reference sequence). The V end lost 0 bases, the J end lost 2 bases, and 10 bases lay between the germline ends. The CDR3 runs 14 residues.